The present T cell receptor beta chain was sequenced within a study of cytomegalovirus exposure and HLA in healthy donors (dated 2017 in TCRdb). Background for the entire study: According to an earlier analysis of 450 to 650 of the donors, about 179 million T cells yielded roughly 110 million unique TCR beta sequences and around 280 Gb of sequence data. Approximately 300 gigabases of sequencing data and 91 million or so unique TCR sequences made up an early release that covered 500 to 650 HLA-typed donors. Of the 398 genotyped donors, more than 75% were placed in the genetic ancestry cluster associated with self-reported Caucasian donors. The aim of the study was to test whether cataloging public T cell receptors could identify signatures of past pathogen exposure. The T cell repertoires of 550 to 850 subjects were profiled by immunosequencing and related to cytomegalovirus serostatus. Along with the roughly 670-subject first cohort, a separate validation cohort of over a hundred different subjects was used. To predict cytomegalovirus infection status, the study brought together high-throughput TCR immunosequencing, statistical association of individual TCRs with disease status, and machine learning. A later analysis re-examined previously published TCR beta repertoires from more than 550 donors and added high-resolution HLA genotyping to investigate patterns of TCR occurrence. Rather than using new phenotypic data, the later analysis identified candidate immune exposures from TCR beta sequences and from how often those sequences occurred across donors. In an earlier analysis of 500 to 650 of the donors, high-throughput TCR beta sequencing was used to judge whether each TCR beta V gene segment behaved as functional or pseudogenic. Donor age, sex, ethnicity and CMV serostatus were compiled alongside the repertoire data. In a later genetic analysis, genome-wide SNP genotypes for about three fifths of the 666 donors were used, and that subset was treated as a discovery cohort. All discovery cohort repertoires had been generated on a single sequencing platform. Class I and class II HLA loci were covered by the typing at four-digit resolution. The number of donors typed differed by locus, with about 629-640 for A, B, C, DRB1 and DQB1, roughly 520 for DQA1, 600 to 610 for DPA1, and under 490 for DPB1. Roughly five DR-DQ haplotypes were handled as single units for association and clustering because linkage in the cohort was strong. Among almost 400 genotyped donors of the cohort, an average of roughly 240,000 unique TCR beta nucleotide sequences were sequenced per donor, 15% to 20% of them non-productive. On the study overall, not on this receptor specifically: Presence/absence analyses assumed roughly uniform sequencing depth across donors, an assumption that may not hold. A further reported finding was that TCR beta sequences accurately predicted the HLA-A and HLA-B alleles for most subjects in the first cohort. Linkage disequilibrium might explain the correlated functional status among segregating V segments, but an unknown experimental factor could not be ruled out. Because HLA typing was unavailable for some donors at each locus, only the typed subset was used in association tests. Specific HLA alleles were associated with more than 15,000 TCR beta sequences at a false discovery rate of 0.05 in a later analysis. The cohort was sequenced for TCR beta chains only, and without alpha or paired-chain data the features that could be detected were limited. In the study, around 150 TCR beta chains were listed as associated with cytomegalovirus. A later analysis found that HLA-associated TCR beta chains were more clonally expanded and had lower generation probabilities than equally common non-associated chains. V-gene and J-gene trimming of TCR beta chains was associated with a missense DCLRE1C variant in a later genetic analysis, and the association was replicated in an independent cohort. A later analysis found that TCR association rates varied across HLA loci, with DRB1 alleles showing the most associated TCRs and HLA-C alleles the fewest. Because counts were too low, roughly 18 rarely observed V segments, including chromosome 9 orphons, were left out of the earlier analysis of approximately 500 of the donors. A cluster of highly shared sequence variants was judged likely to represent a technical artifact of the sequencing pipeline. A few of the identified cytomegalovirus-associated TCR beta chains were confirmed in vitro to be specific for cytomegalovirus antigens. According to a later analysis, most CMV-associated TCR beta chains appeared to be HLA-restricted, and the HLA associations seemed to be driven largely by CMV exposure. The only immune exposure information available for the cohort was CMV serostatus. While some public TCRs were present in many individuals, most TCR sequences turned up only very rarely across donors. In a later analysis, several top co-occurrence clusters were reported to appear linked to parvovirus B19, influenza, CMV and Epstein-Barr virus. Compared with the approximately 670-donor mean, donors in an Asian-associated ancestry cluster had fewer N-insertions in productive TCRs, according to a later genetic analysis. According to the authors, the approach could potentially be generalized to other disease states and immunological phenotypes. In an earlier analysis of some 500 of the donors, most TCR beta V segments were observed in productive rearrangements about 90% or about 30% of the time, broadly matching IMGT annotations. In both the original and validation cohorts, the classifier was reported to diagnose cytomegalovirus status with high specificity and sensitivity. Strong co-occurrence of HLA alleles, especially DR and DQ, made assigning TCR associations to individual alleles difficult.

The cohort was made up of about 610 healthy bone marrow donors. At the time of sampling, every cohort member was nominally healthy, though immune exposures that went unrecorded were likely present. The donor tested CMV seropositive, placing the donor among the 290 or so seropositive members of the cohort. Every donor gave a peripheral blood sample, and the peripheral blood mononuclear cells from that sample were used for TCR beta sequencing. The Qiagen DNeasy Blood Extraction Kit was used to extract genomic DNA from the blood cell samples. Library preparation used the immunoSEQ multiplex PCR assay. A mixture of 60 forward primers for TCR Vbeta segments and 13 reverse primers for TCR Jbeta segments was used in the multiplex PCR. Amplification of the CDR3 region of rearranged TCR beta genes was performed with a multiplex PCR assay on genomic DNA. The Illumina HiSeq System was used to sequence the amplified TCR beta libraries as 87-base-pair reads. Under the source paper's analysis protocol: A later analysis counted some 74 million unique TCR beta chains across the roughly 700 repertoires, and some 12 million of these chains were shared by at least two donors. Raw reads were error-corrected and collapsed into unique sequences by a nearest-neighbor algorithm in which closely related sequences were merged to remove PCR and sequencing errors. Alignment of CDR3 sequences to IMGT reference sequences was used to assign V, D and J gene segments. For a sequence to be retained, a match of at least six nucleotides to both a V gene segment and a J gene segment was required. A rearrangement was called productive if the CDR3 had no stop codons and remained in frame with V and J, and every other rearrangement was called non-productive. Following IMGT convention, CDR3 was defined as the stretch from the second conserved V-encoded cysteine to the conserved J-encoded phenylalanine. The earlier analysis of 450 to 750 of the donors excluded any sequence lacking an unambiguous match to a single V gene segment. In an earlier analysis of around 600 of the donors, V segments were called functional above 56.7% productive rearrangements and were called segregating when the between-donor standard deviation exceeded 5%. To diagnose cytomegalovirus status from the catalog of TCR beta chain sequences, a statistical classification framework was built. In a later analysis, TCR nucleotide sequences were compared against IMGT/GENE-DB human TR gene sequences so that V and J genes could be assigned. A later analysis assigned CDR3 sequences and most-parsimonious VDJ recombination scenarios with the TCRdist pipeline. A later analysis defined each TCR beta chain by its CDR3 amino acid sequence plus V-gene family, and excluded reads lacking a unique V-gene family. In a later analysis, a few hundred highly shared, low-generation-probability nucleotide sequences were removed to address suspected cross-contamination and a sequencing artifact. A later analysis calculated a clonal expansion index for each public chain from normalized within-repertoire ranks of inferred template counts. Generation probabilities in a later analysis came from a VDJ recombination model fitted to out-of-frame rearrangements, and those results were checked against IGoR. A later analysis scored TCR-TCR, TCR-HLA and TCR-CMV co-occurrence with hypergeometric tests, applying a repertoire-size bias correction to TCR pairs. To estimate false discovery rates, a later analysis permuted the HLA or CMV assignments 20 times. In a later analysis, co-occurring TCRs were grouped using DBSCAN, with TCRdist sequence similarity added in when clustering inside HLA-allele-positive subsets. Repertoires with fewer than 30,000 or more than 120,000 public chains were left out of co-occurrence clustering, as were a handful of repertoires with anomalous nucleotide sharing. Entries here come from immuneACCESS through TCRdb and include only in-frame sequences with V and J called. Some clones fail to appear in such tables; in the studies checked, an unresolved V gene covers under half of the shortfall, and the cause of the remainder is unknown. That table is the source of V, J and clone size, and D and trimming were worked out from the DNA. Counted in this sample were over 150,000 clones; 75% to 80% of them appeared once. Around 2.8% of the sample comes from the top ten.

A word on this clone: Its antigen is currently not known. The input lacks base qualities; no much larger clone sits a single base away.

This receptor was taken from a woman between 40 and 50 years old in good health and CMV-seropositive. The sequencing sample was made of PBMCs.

The CDR3 reads CASSLALSGGFTDTQYF. The DNA is as follows: TGTGCCAGCAGCTTAGCGCTGAGCGGGGGGTTCACAGATACGCAGTATTTT. The rearrangement combines TRBV7-2 with TRBJ2-3; 9 junctional bases match TRBD2. V ends up 0 bases short and J 2 bases short, with an unmatched junction base count of 6. The CDR3 starts with the cysteine, ends with the phenylalanine, and has 17 residues. The CDR3 DNA has 51 bases and is translated from base 1. CDR1 and CDR2, per the germline V gene, are SGHTA and FQGNSA.